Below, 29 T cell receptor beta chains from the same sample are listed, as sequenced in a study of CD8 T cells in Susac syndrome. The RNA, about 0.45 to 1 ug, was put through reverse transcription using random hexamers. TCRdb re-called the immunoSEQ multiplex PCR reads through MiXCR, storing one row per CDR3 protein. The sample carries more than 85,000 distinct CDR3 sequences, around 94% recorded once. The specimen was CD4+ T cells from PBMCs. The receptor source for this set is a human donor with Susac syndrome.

DNA of the CDR3: TGTGCCAGCAAAACGACAGGGGATTCACCCCTCCACTTT. Amino acid sequence: CASKTTGDSPLHF. This rearrangement joins TRBV2 to TRBJ1-6, with TRBD1 identical over 8 bases. The CDR3 runs to 13 residues. The germline gives CDR1 SNHLY, CDR2 FYNNEI. With V trimmed by 7 bases and J by 8 bases, 4 bases remained unmatched.

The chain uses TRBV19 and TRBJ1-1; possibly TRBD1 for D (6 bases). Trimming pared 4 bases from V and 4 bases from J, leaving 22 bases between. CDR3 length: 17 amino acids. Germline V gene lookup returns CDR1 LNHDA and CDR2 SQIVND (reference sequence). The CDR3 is CASSNPGRGPGFTEAFF. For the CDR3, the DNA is TGTGCCAGTAGTAACCCCGGCCGGGGGCCTGGCTTCACTGAAGCTTTCTTT.

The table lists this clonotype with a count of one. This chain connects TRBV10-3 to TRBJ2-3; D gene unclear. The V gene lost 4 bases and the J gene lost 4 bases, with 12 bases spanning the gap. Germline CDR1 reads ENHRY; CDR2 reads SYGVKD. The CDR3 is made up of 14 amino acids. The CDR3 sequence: CAISGDDRADTQYF. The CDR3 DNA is TGTGCCATCAGTGGAGATGACCGGGCAGATACGCAGTATTTT.

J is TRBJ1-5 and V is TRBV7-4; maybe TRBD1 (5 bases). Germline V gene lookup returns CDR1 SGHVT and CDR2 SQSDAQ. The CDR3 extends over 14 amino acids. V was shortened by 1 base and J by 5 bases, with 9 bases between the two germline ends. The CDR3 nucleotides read TGTGCCAGCAGCTTAGGAGGGGAATATCAGCCCCAGCATTTT. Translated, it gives CASSLGGEYQPQHF.

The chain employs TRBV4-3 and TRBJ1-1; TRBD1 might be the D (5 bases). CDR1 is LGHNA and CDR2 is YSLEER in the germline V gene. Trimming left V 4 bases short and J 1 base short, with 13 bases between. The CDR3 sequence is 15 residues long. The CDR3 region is CASSRSRAQNTEAFF. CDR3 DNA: TGCGCCAGCAGCCGATCCAGGGCACAGAACACTGAAGCTTTCTTT.

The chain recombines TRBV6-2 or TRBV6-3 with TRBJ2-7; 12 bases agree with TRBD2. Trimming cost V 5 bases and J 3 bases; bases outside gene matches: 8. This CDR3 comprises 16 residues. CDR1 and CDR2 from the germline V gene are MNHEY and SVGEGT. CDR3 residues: CASSSLGLAGVYEQYF. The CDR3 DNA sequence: TGTGCCAGCAGTAGCCTGGGACTAGCGGGCGTCTACGAGCAGTACTTC.

CDR3 region: CASSIGGGEGTQYF. CDR3 coding DNA: TGTGCCAGTAGTATTGGCGGGGGCGAGGGGACCCAGTACTTC. This rearrangement joins TRBV19 to TRBJ2-5; D is perhaps TRBD2 (7 bases). Germline V gene sequence: CDR1 LNHDA, CDR2 SQIVND (reference sequence). The CDR3 is made up of 14 amino acids. Trimming took off 3 bases at V and 7 bases at J, with 15 bases between the two ends.

Here the CDR3 DNA reads TGTGCCAGCTCACCTAGCGGGGGGTTCTACAATGAGCAGTTCTTC. This sequence encodes CASSPSGGFYNEQFF. This chain links TRBV18 with TRBJ2-1; TRBD2 matches at 10 bases. Germline V CDR1 and CDR2: KGHSH, LQKENI. Trimming at V came to 3 bases and at J to 3 bases, leaving 2 bases not matched to a gene. This CDR3 has 15 residues.

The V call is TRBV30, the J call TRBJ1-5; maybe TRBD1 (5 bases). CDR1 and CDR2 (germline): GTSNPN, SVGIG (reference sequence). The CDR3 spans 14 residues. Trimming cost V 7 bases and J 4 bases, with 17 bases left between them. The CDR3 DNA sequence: TGTGCCTCCAGAGGAGGGGATGAGAATCAGCCCCAGCATTTT. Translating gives CASRGGDENQPQHF.

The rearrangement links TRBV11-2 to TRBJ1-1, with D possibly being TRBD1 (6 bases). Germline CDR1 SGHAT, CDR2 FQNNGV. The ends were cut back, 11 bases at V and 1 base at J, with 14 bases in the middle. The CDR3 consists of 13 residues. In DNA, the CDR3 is TGTGCCGCCGGGGACACCAAGAACACTGAAGCTTTCTTT. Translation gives CAAGDTKNTEAFF.

CDR3 coding DNA: TGTGCCAGCAGGCTACAGGGGGGAACCGGGGAGCTGTTTTTT. Residues: CASRLQGGTGELFF. The genes are TRBV12-3 or TRBV12-4 and TRBJ2-2, with 8 bases identical to TRBD1. After removal of 6 bases from V and 5 bases from J, the junction contained 5 bases not matched to a gene. This CDR3 has 14 residues.

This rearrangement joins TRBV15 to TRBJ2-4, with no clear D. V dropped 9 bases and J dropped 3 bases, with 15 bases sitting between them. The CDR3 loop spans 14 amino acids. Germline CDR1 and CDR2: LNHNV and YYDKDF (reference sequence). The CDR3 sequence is CATSPELDKNIQYF. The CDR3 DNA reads TGTGCCACTTCGCCCGAGTTGGACAAAAACATTCAGTACTTC.

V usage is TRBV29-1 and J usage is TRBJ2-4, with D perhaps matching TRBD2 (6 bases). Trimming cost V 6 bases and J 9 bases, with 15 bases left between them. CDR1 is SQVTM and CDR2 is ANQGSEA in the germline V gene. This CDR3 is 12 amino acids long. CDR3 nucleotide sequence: TGCAGCGTCGCTAGCGAGTTAGGCATTCAGTACTTC. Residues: CSVASELGIQYF.

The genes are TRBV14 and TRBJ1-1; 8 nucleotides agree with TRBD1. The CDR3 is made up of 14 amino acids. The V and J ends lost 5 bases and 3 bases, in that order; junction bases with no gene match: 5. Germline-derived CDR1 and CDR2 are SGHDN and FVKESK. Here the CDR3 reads CASSIQGAHTEAFF. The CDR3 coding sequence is TGTGCCAGCAGCATTCAGGGGGCGCACACTGAAGCTTTCTTT.

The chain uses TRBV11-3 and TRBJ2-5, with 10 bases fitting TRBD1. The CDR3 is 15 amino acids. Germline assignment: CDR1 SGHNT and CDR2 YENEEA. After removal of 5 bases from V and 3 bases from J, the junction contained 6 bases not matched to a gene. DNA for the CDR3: TGTGCCAGCAGCACCGAGGGACAGGGGAAAGAGACCCAGTACTTC. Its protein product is CASSTEGQGKETQYF. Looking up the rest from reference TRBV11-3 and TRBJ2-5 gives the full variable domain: EAGVVQSPRYKIIEKKQPVAFWCNPISGHNTLYWYLQNLGQGPELLIRYENEEAVDDSQLPKDRFSAERLKGVDSTLKIQPAELGDSAVYLCASSTEGQGKETQYFGPGTRLLVL.

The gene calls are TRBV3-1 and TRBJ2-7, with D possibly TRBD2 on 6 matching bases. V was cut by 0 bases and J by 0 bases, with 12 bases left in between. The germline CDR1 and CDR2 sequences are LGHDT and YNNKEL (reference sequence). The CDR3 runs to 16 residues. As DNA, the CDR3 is TGTGCCAGCAGCCAAGATCAGGCGGGGCCCTCCTACGAGCAGTACTTC. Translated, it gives CASSQDQAGPSYEQYF.

The CDR3 coding sequence is TGTGCCAGCAGAAACGGGGCAGGGGACACTGAAGCTTTCTTT. This codes for CASRNGAGDTEAFF. The chain links TRBV5-6 to TRBJ1-1, with D tentatively TRBD1 (6 bases). Per germline, CDR1 SGHDT and CDR2 YYEEEE. V lost 5 bases to trimming and J lost 3 bases, with 14 bases between them. The CDR3 totals 14 residues.

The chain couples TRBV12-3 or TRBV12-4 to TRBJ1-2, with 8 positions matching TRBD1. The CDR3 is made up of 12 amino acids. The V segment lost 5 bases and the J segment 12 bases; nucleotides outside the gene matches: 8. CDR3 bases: TGTGCCAGCAGTCTCCGGACAGGGTCGGACACCTTC. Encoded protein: CASSLRTGSDTF.

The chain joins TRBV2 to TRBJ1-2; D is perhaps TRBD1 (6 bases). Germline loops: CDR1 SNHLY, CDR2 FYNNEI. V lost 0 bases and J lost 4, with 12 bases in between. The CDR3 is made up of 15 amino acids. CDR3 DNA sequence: TGTGCCAGCAGTGAAGCGGTGGGGGCTTTCTATGGCTACACCTTC. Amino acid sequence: CASSEAVGAFYGYTF.

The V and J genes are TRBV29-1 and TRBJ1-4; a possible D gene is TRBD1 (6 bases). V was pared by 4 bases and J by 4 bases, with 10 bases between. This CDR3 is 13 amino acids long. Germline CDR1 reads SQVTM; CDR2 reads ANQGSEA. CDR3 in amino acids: CSVGQGLNEKLFF. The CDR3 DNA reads TGCAGCGTTGGCCAGGGGCTTAATGAAAAACTGTTTTTT.

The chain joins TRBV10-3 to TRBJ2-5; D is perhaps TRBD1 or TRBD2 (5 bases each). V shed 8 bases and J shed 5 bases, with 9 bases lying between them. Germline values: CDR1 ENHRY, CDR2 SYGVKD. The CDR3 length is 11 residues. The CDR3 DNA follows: TGTGCCATCGGGGACCGGGAGACCCAGTACTTC. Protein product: CAIGDRETQYF.

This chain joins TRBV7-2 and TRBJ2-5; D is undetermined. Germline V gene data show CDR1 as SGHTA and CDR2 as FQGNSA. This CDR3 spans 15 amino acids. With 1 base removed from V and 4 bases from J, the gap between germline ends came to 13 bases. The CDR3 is CASSLDPAPPETQYF. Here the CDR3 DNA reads TGTGCCAGCAGCTTAGATCCCGCCCCACCAGAGACCCAGTACTTC.

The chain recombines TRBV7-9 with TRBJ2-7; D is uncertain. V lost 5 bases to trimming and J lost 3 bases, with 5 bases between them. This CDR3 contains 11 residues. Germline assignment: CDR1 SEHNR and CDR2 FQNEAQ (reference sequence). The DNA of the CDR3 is TGTGCCAGCAGCCCCCTCTACGAGCAGTACTTC. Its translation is CASSPLYEQYF.

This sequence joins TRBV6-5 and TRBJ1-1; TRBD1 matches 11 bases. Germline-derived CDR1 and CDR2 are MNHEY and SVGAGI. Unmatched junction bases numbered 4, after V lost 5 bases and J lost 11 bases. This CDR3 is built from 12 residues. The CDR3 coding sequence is TGTGCCAGCAGTAGGACAGGGGGCGAGGCTTTCTTT. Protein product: CASSRTGGEAFF.

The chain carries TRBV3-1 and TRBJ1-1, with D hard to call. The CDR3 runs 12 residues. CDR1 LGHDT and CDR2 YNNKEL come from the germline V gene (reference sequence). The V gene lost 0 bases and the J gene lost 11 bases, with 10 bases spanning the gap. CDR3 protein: CASSQDPGRAFF. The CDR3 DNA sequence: TGTGCCAGCAGCCAAGATCCGGGAAGGGCTTTCTTT. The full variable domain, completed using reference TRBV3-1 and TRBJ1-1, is DTAVSQTPKYLVTQMGNDKSIKCEQNLGHDTMYWYKQDSKKFLKIMFSYNNKELIINETVPNRFSPKSPDKAHLNLHINSLELGDSAVYFCASSQDPGRAFFGQGTRLTVV.

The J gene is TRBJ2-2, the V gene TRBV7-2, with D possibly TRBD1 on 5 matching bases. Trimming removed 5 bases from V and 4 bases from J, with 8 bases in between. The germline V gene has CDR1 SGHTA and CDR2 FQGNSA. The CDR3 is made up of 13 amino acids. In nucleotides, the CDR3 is TGTGCCAGCAGCCTACAGGTCACCGGGGAGCTGTTTTTT. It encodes CASSLQVTGELFF.

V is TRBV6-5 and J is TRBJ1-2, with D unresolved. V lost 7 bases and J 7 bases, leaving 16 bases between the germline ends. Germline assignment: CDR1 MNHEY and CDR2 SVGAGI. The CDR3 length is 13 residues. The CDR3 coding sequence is TGTGCCAGCACCCTGGGTCTTCGAGGTGGCTACACCTTC. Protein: CASTLGLRGGYTF.

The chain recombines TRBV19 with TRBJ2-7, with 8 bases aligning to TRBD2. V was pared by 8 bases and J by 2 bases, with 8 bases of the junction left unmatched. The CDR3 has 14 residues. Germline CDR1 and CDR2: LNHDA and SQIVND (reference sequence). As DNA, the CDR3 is TGTGCCAGTGGTAAGACTAGCGACACCTACGAGCAGTACTTC. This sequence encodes CASGKTSDTYEQYF.

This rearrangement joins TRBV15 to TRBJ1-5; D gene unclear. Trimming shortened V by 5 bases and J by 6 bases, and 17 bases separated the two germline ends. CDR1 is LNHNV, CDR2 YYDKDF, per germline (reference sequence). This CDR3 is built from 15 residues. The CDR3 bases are TGTGCCACCAGCTCCCCGGAGAGGGTCAGTCAGCCCCAGCATTTT. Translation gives CATSSPERVSQPQHF.